A single sample gave rise to the 28 T cell receptor beta chains below, sequenced in a study of blood T cell repertoires in COVID-19. Some clones are missing from TCRdb's copy, which holds only in-frame ones; the method was immunoSEQ multiplex PCR. The sample lists around 260,000 clones, about 80% occurring once. Sequences were obtained from peripheral blood. These receptors originate from a person aged 70 to 80 with COVID-19, enrolled during active disease.

This chain joins TRBV6-5 and TRBJ1-6; the D is unclear. Per the germline V gene, CDR1 is MNHEY and CDR2 is SVGAGI. This CDR3 has 12 amino acids. Trimming left V 5 bases short and J 11 bases short, with 10 bases between. The chain's CDR3 is CASSPPFAPLHF. For the CDR3, the DNA is TGTGCCAGCAGTCCCCCGTTTGCACCCCTCCACTTT.

This chain connects TRBV28 to TRBJ2-2; D ambiguous. V was cut by 7 bases and J by 1 base, with 10 bases left in between. CDR1 and CDR2 (germline): MDHEN, SYDVKM. CDR3 length equals 14 residues. As DNA, the CDR3 is TGTGCCAGCATGGGCCCGTTGAACACCGGGGAGCTGTTTTTT. This codes for CASMGPLNTGELFF.

This chain connects TRBV6-4 to TRBJ2-1, with a tentative D call TRBD2 (5 bases). The germline V gene has CDR1 MRHNA and CDR2 SNTAGT. This CDR3 contains 15 residues. Trimming took off 7 bases at V and 4 bases at J, with 17 bases between the two ends. The CDR3 region is CASTFVLAEYNEQFF. In DNA form, the CDR3 reads TGTGCCAGCACATTTGTGCTAGCAGAGTACAATGAGCAGTTCTTC.

In this sample, this clone turned up a few times. This chain uses TRBV28 with TRBJ1-3; TRBD1 matches at 8 bases. Trimming took 7 bases from V and 4 from J; bases not matched to a gene: 6. Germline values: CDR1 MDHEN, CDR2 SYDVKM. The CDR3 covers 14 residues. This CDR3 reads CASTQGARGNTIYF. The CDR3 region has the DNA TGTGCCAGCACCCAGGGGGCGAGAGGAAACACCATATATTTT.

At least ten counts were recorded for this clone. J is TRBJ1-6 and V is TRBV21-1. TRBV21-1 is given as a pseudogene. The CDR3 contains 16 residues. CDR3 loop: CASSASEGRLNSPLHF. The CDR3 DNA reads TGTGCCAGCAGCGCATCCGAGGGTCGTCTCAATTCACCCCTCCACTTT.

J is TRBJ2-3 and V is TRBV4-3; TRBD2 matches 11 bases. After removal of 3 bases from V and 4 bases from J, the junction contained 3 bases not matched to a gene. Germline V gene lookup returns CDR1 LGHNA and CDR2 YSLEER. There are 15 residues in the CDR3. DNA for the CDR3: TGCGCCAGCAGCCATCTAGCGGGGGGCTCAGATACGCAGTATTTT. Amino acid sequence: CASSHLAGGSDTQYF.

The chain uses TRBV7-9 and TRBJ2-3; 10 bases map to TRBD2. V shed 5 bases, J shed 3 bases, and the junction held 2 bases outside the gene matches. The CDR3 runs to 14 residues. Germline CDR1 is SEHNR and CDR2 is FQNEAQ (reference sequence). CDR3 sequence: CASSPTSGTDTQYF. CDR3 DNA sequence: TGTGCCAGCAGCCCGACTAGCGGGACAGATACGCAGTATTTT.

The chain couples TRBV28 to TRBJ2-3, with 8 bases identical to TRBD2. The CDR3 totals 15 residues. V lost 3 bases to trimming and J lost 4 bases; unmatched junction nucleotides: 6. Germline V gives CDR1 MDHEN, CDR2 SYDVKM. The CDR3 bases are TGTGCCAGCAGTTTGTACGGGAGGGCCGCAGATACGCAGTATTTT. Its translation is CASSLYGRAADTQYF.

The chain employs TRBV15 and TRBJ2-7; 7 positions agree with TRBD1. Germline V gene lookup returns CDR1 LNHNV and CDR2 YYDKDF (reference sequence). Trimming took 0 bases from V and 6 from J; bases not matched to a gene: 5. The CDR3 is 14 residues long. CDR3 sequence: CATSRDTRGPEQYF. The CDR3 nucleotides are TGTGCCACCAGCAGAGATACGAGGGGGCCCGAGCAGTACTTC.

V is TRBV7-9 and J is TRBJ2-1; 7 bases align to TRBD2. In germline, CDR1 is SEHNR, CDR2 FQNEAQ (reference sequence). The CDR3 extends over 15 amino acids. V lost 1 base and J lost 3; bases outside the gene matches: 3. The DNA of the CDR3 is TGTGCCAGCAGCTTAGGGGCTAGCGGCTACAATGAGCAGTTCTTC. Its protein product is CASSLGASGYNEQFF.

The V call is TRBV12-3 or TRBV12-4, the J call TRBJ2-5; 7 positions agree with TRBD1. Trimming cost V 6 bases and J 5 bases; bases outside gene matches: 6. The CDR3 covers 13 residues. The DNA for the CDR3 is TGTGCCAGCAGCAGGGACAGTGGGGAGACCCAGTACTTC. This gives the protein CASSRDSGETQYF.

For the CDR3, the DNA is TGTGCCAGCAGCCAAGGACAGGCGAGATATGGCTACACCTTC. It codes for CASSQGQARYGYTF. The chain is built from TRBV5-4 and TRBJ1-2, with 7 bases identical to TRBD1. Germline CDR1 and CDR2: SGHNT and YYREEE (reference sequence). The CDR3 has 14 amino acids. V gave up 4 bases and J gave up 5 bases; unmatched junction bases: 8.

The chain links TRBV5-4 to TRBJ2-7; unclear D gene. V lost 6 bases and J lost 5, with 15 bases in between. The germline CDR1 and CDR2 sequences are SGHNT and YYREEE (reference sequence). The CDR3 totals 13 residues. CDR3 in amino acids: CASTTQMENEQYF. CDR3 in DNA: TGTGCCAGCACCACACAGATGGAAAACGAGCAGTACTTC.

The gene calls are TRBV28 and TRBJ1-1; D gene uncertain. Looked up from germline, CDR1 is MDHEN and CDR2 is SYDVKM. The CDR3 is made up of 13 amino acids. The V end lost 6 bases, the J end lost 5 bases, and 13 bases lay between the germline ends. CDR3 nucleotide sequence: TGTGCCAGCAGAACAGCAGGAGGGACTGAAGCTTTCTTT. The encoded protein is CASRTAGGTEAFF.

The V and J genes are TRBV7-2 and TRBJ2-7; D gene unclear. This CDR3 is 16 amino acids long. V was trimmed by 0 bases and J by 0 bases, leaving 12 bases between them. CDR1 SGHTA and CDR2 FQGNSA come from the germline V gene. The CDR3 sequence: CASSLATAVSSYEQYF. The CDR3 nucleotides are TGTGCCAGCAGCTTAGCTACGGCGGTTAGCTCCTACGAGCAGTACTTC.

V gene TRBV7-9 combines with J gene TRBJ1-4; perhaps TRBD1 as D (6 bases). The CDR3 consists of 15 residues. Germline V CDR1 and CDR2: SEHNR, FQNEAQ (reference sequence). With 5 bases removed from V and 8 bases from J, the gap between germline ends came to 18 bases. The CDR3 spells CASSLLQGRGEKLFF. CDR3 DNA sequence: TGTGCCAGCAGCCTCTTACAGGGCCGGGGAGAAAAACTGTTTTTT. Based on the CDR3 plus reference TRBV7-9 and TRBJ1-4, the full variable domain is DTGVSQNPRHKITKRGQNVTFRCDPISEHNRLYWYRQTLGQGPEFLTYFQNEAQLEKSRLLSDRFSAERPKGSFSTLEIQRTEQGDSAMYLCASSLLQGRGEKLFFGSGTQLSVL.

The chain combines TRBV28 with TRBJ2-2; 10 bases line up with TRBD1. In germline, CDR1 is MDHEN, CDR2 SYDVKM. CDR3 length: 16 residues. With V trimmed by 5 bases and J by 4 bases, 7 bases remained unmatched. The CDR3 DNA is TGTGCCAGCAGTCGCGCGGGACAGGGGTTCACCGGGGAGCTGTTTTTT. Amino acid sequence: CASSRAGQGFTGELFF.

The chain has TRBV9 and TRBJ2-5, with 10 bases lining up with TRBD2. Germline V gene sequence: CDR1 SGDLS, CDR2 YYNGEE. The CDR3 is 18 residues long. The trim removed 4 bases at V and 3 bases at J, leaving 15 bases unmatched. The CDR3, as DNA: TGTGCCAGCAGCCCTCCGCCAAATAGCGGGGGGCCTGAAGAGACCCAGTACTTC. Translated: CASSPPPNSGGPEETQYF.

This chain links TRBV10-3 with TRBJ2-7; 10 bases fit TRBD1. The CDR3 has 14 residues. The germline V gene has CDR1 ENHRY and CDR2 SYGVKD. With V trimmed by 6 bases and J by 2 bases, 4 bases remained unmatched. CDR3 protein: CAIRTGQGTYEQYF. CDR3 sequence (DNA): TGTGCCATCAGGACGGGACAGGGGACCTACGAGCAGTACTTC.

This clone turned up a few times. The genes are TRBV21-1 and TRBJ1-1. TRBV21-1 is given as a pseudogene. This CDR3 comprises 14 residues. The DNA of the CDR3 is TGTGCCAGCAGCAAGTGGTGGTCGGGCACTGAAGCTTTCTTT. As protein: CASSKWWSGTEAFF.

The chain links TRBV28 to TRBJ1-1; TRBD1 aligns across 7 bases. There are 13 residues in the CDR3. The V gene end was trimmed by 2 bases and the J gene end by 10 bases; junction bases not matched to a gene: 7. In germline, CDR1 is MDHEN, CDR2 SYDVKM. CDR3 region: CASSLPRGQRAFF. The CDR3 DNA reads as TGTGCCAGCAGTTTACCGAGGGGACAGCGAGCTTTCTTT.

This clone was seen a single time. This rearrangement joins TRBV3-1 (or the pseudogene TRBV3-2) to TRBJ1-5; unclear D gene. Trimming removed 0 bases from V and 5 bases from J, with 8 bases in between. This CDR3 is built from 14 residues. CDR1 is LGHDT, CDR2 YNNKEL, per germline (reference sequence). The CDR3 spells CASSQEQGDQPQHF. The CDR3 DNA sequence: TGTGCCAGCAGCCAAGAGCAAGGAGATCAGCCCCAGCATTTT.

The V gene is TRBV3-1 (or the pseudogene TRBV3-2), the J gene TRBJ1-4; the D gene is possibly TRBD1 (5 bases). In germline, CDR1 is LGHDT, CDR2 YNNKEL (reference sequence). The V and J ends lost 4 bases and 0 bases respectively, with 18 bases between them. This CDR3 contains 18 residues. CDR3 in amino acids: CASSPHPKTAATNEKLFF. Written as DNA, the CDR3 is TGTGCCAGCAGCCCCCACCCCAAGACAGCTGCAACTAATGAAAAACTGTTTTTT.

The rearrangement joins TRBV27 to TRBJ1-5, with TRBD1 as a possible D gene (5 bases). With 3 bases removed from V and 4 bases from J, the gap between germline ends came to 19 bases. Germline CDR1 is MNHEY and CDR2 is SMNVEV (reference sequence). This CDR3 comprises 17 residues. CDR3: CASSFTFKGDGNQPQHF. DNA of the CDR3: TGTGCCAGCAGTTTTACGTTCAAAGGGGATGGAAATCAGCCCCAGCATTTT.

The chain is built from TRBV19 and TRBJ1-6; D might be TRBD1 (6 bases). The CDR3 has 13 amino acids. The V gene's germline CDR1 is LNHDA and CDR2 SQIVND (reference sequence). V was cut by 9 bases and J by 8 bases, with 14 bases left in between. CDR3 in DNA: TGTGCCAGCACCGGGACACCCTATTCACCCCTCCACTTT. Encoded protein: CASTGTPYSPLHF.

The rearrangement joins TRBV12-3 or TRBV12-4 to TRBJ1-1; no firm D call. The CDR3 has 13 amino acids. Trimming shortened V by 3 bases and J by 4 bases, and 9 bases separated the two germline ends. The CDR3 region has the DNA TGTGCCAGCAGTTTTACGGGAGGCACTGAAGCTTTCTTT. This encodes CASSFTGGTEAFF.

The rearrangement links TRBV5-5 to TRBJ2-3; D is unresolved. Germline CDR1 and CDR2: SGHKS and YYEKEE (reference sequence). V was shortened by 0 bases and J by 4 bases, with 15 bases between the two germline ends. The CDR3 contains 16 residues. In nucleotides, the CDR3 is TGTGCCAGCAGCTTGGTATCCCAAACTGGTGCAGATACGCAGTATTTT. Its translation: CASSLVSQTGADTQYF. The whole variable domain, filled in from reference TRBV5-5 and TRBJ2-3, reads DAGVTQSPTHLIKTRGQQVTLRCSPISGHKSVSWYQQVLGQGPQFIFQYYEKEERGRGNFPDRFSARQFPNYSSELNVNALLLGDSALYLCASSLVSQTGADTQYFGPGTRLTVL.

V and J are TRBV5-1 and TRBJ2-5; D call uncertain. Germline loops: CDR1 SGHRS, CDR2 YFSETQ. Trimming stripped 1 base from V and 1 base from J, with 20 bases between. This CDR3 contains 18 residues. The CDR3, as DNA: TGCGCCAGCAGCTTGAACACTCCCCTCGTCCGGGTCCAAGAGACCCAGTACTTC. Its translation is CASSLNTPLVRVQETQYF.